This T cell receptor (beta chain) was profiled in a study of T cell responses to AZD1222 COVID-19 vaccine. This CDR3 is 12 amino acids long. The V end lost 0 bases, the J end lost 10 bases, and 6 bases lay between the germline ends. Germline V lookup: CDR1 MNHNS, CDR2 SASEGT. Here immunoSEQ multiplex PCR was the method, and the copy in TCRdb shows in-frame clones only, minus some. Among 150,000 or so clones listed, roughly 80% were seen once. This TCR was recovered from an adult in good health. The gene calls are TRBV6-1 and TRBJ1-4, with unresolved D. Sequenced here: peripheral blood, sampled on day 0 of MenACWY control vaccination. Written as DNA, the CDR3 is TGTGCCAGCAGTGAAGCGCGAGGAAAACTGTTTTTT. This encodes CASSEARGKLFF.